The 22 T cell receptor beta chains in this list originate from one sample, sequenced in a study of tumor T cells in aggressive B-cell lymphoma. The table came from immunoSEQ multiplex PCR; TCRdb's copy has only in-frame clones and leaves some out. The data hold 2,500 to 3,500 clones, with around 87% observed a single time. Material: tumor tissue. The receptors come from an adult with diffuse large B cell lymphoma.

The rearrangement joins TRBV6-1 to TRBJ2-7; D perhaps matches TRBD1 (6 bases). Germline CDR1 and CDR2: MNHNS and SASEGT. V lost 8 bases and J lost 4, with 21 bases in between. The CDR3 has 15 residues. The CDR3 spells CASHGVDRISYEQYF. The CDR3, as DNA: TGTGCCAGCCACGGAGTGGACAGAATTAGTTACGAGCAGTACTTC.

This chain links TRBV11-2 with TRBJ2-1; 9 nucleotides line up with TRBD1. The CDR3 consists of 17 residues. CDR1 SGHAT and CDR2 FQNNGV come from the germline V gene. Losses at the gene ends were 5 bases for V and 3 bases for J; bases not matched to a gene: 11. CDR3 region: CASSIRKGTGNYNEQFF. DNA for the CDR3: TGTGCCAGCAGCATTAGGAAAGGGACAGGGAACTACAATGAGCAGTTCTTC.

The chain is built from TRBV11-1 and TRBJ1-6; D unclear. The CDR3 extends over 15 amino acids. Germline CDR1 reads SGHAT; CDR2 reads FQDESV (reference sequence). V was shortened by 5 bases and J by 8 bases, with 16 bases between the two germline ends. The CDR3 bases are TGTGCCAGCAGCAACGCCCGGAGGCAGGATTCACCCCTCCACTTT. It translates to CASSNARRQDSPLHF. The variable domain in full, with the rest retrieved from reference TRBV11-1 and TRBJ1-6, is EAEVAQSPRYKITEKSQAVAFWCDPISGHATLYWYRQILGQGPELLVQFQDESVVDDSQLPKDRFSAERLKGVDSTLKIQPAELGDSAMYLCASSNARRQDSPLHFGNGTRLTVT.

The V and J genes are TRBV25-1 and TRBJ1-2, with 7 bases fitting TRBD1. This CDR3 region has 16 residues. Unmatched junction bases numbered 11, after V lost 6 bases and J lost 1 base. Germline lookup yields CDR1 MGHDK and CDR2 SYGVNS. The chain's CDR3 is CASSGAGTVFNYGYTF. CDR3 DNA: TGTGCCAGCAGCGGGGCCGGGACAGTATTTAACTATGGCTACACCTTC.

This sequence joins TRBV7-6 and TRBJ2-1; D gene uncertain. Germline V CDR1 and CDR2: SGHVS, FNYEAQ. This CDR3 comprises 15 residues. V lost 1 base to trimming and J lost 1 base, with 8 bases between them. CDR3 loop: CASSLDSMSYNEQFF. The CDR3 region has the DNA TGTGCCAGCAGCTTAGATAGTATGTCCTACAATGAGCAGTTCTTC.

The CDR3 spells CAWVVHGGLGIRAEAFF. CDR3 DNA: TGTGCCTGGGTCGTACACGGGGGGTTGGGGATCCGCGCTGAAGCTTTCTTT. This chain links TRBV30 with TRBJ1-1; D is perhaps TRBD1 (5 bases). CDR1 and CDR2 from the germline V gene are GTSNPN and SVGIG (reference sequence). This CDR3 comprises 17 residues. Trimming stripped 5 bases from V and 6 bases from J, with 28 bases between.

This chain connects TRBV21-1 to TRBJ1-1. TRBV21-1 is reported as a pseudogene. The CDR3 runs 13 residues. The CDR3 sequence: CASSAGGETEAFF. CDR3 sequence (DNA): TGTGCCAGCAGCGCGGGGGGCGAGACTGAAGCTTTCTTT.

To note about this clone: Relative to the germline gene, one junction end is altered; a read error may explain this. The V call is TRBV9, the J call TRBJ1-2; the match to TRBD1 covers 7 bases. From germline, CDR1 is SGDLS and CDR2 YYNGEE. The CDR3 is 14 amino acids. The CDR3 DNA reads as TGTGCCAGTAGCGCTGGACAGGAAATCTATGGCTACACCTTC. Translating gives CASSAGQEIYGYTF.

For the CDR3, the DNA is TGTGCCATCTTTAGCGGGGGATACAATGAGCAGTTCTTC. Protein product: CAIFSGGYNEQFF. The chain has TRBV2 and TRBJ2-1, with TRBD2 matching 9 bases. V gave up 10 bases and J gave up 4 bases; unmatched junction bases: 5. Germline loops: CDR1 SNHLY, CDR2 FYNNEI. This CDR3 region has 13 residues.

The chain has TRBV5-1 and TRBJ2-3; D uncertain. Trimming stripped 0 bases from V and 1 base from J, with 9 bases between. Germline CDR1 SGHRS, CDR2 YFSETQ. There are 15 residues in the CDR3. In nucleotides, the CDR3 is TGCGCCAGCAGCTTGGAACCAAGAGGCACAGATACGCAGTATTTT. This translates into CASSLEPRGTDTQYF.

This chain uses TRBV9 with TRBJ1-2, with TRBD1 as a possible D gene (6 bases). This CDR3 region has 13 residues. The ends were cut back, 2 bases at V and 2 bases at J, with 7 bases in the middle. The germline V gene encodes CDR1 SGDLS and CDR2 YYNGEE. In nucleotides, the CDR3 is TGTGCCAGCAGCGTCACAGGGAACTATGGCTACACCTTC. Translating gives CASSVTGNYGYTF.

V and J are TRBV7-9 and TRBJ1-2; TRBD1 might be the D (6 bases). CDR3 size: 12 residues. Trimming shortened V by 5 bases and J by 10 bases, and 14 bases separated the two germline ends. Germline CDR1 is SEHNR and CDR2 is FQNEAQ (reference sequence). This CDR3 reads CASSQSRGAYTF. The CDR3 nucleotides read TGTGCCAGCAGCCAAAGCAGGGGTGCCTACACCTTC.

The V gene is TRBV5-1, the J gene TRBJ2-1; 13 nucleotides match TRBD2. The J segment lost 10 bases and the V segment lost 3 bases, leaving 10 bases of the junction unmatched. Per the germline V gene, CDR1 is SGHRS and CDR2 is YFSETQ. This CDR3 has 16 residues. CDR3 sequence (DNA): TGCGCCAGCAGCTGGACTAGCGGGAGTGGGTCAGGGGAGCAGTTCTTC. Amino acids: CASSWTSGSGSGEQFF.

Concerning this clone: One junction end disagrees with the germline gene, perhaps due to a read error. The V and J genes are TRBV5-6 and TRBJ2-5; TRBD2 matches 9 bases. CDR1 and CDR2 (germline): SGHDT, YYEEEE. CDR3 size: 14 residues. In DNA, the CDR3 is TGTACCAGCGGGCGGGGGGGTCTCCAAGAGACCCAGTACTTC. This codes for CTSGRGGLQETQYF.

This sequence joins TRBV10-3 and TRBJ2-5, with 7 bases lining up with TRBD2. V dropped 4 bases and J dropped 2; count of bases not matched to a gene: 7. The CDR3 totals 15 residues. Per germline, CDR1 ENHRY and CDR2 SYGVKD. The DNA of the CDR3 is TGTGCCATCAGTGCCTCGGGGGGTCCACAAGAGACCCAGTACTTC. Residues: CAISASGGPQETQYF.

This sequence joins TRBV4-2 and TRBJ2-1; D perhaps matches TRBD2 (5 bases). Trimming left V 4 bases short and J 8 bases short, with 15 bases between. The length of the CDR3 is 14 residues. In germline, CDR1 is LGHNA, CDR2 YNFKEQ. DNA of the CDR3: TGTGCCAGCAGCCGATCTGATAGCGACCATGAGCAGTTCTTC. This sequence encodes CASSRSDSDHEQFF.

Notes on this clone: Relative to the germline gene, one junction end is altered; a read error may explain this. This rearrangement joins TRBV2 to TRBJ2-2, with 13 bases lining up with TRBD2. Per germline, CDR1 SNHLY and CDR2 FYNNEI. The CDR3 length is 14 residues. This CDR3 reads CASRTSGRNGELFF. CDR3 sequence (DNA): TGTGCCAGCAGGACTAGCGGGAGGAACGGGGAGCTATTTTTT. The full variable domain, rest sourced from reference TRBV2 and TRBJ2-2, is EPEVTQTPSHQVTQMGQEVILRCVPISNHLYFYWYRQILGQKVEFLVSFYNNEISEKSEIFDDQFSVERPDGSNFTLKIRSTKLEDSAMYFCASRTSGRNGELFFGEGSRLTVL.

For this clone: Other nucleotide sequences from this sample produce the same CDR3. This sequence joins TRBV5-6 and TRBJ1-2; D call uncertain. The germline V and J ends were trimmed by 0 bases and 8 bases, with 8 bases remaining between them. The CDR3 runs to 12 residues. From germline, CDR1 is SGHDT and CDR2 YYEEEE. The CDR3 region has the DNA TGTGCCAGCAGCTTGGAGGACTCCGGCTACACCTTC. The encoded protein is CASSLEDSGYTF. The entire variable domain, with the rest obtained from reference TRBV5-6 and TRBJ1-2, is as follows: DAGVTQSPTHLIKTRGQQVTLRCSPKSGHDTVSWYQQALGQGPQFIFQYYEEEERQRGNFPDRFSGHQFPNYSSELNVNALLLGDSALYLCASSLEDSGYTFGSGTRLTVV.

CDR3 sequence (DNA): TGTGCCAGCAGCAATGCACGCGGGGGCCGCACAGATACGCAGTATTTT. Its translation: CASSNARGGRTDTQYF. V gene TRBV21-1 combines with J gene TRBJ2-3; TRBD2, the table's D call, lacks a check against the DNA. TRBV21-1 is a pseudogene segment. The CDR3 extends over 16 amino acids.

The chain recombines TRBV10-3 with TRBJ1-2, with TRBD1 as a possible D gene (6 bases). Looked up from germline, CDR1 is ENHRY and CDR2 is SYGVKD. The V gene lost 4 bases and the J gene lost 12 bases, with 21 bases spanning the gap. CDR3 length equals 14 residues. The CDR3: CAISGGPGDWGNTF. The DNA of the CDR3 is TGTGCCATCAGTGGGGGGCCAGGGGATTGGGGAAACACCTTC.

The rearrangement joins TRBV25-1 to TRBJ2-3; D perhaps matches TRBD1 (6 bases). The CDR3 spans 14 residues. Germline assignment: CDR1 MGHDK and CDR2 SYGVNS. The ends were cut back, 5 bases at V and 0 bases at J, with 9 bases in the middle. The CDR3 DNA reads as TGTGCCAGCAGTTTTACAGGGAGCACAGATACGCAGTATTTT. It specifies CASSFTGSTDTQYF.

The V and J genes are TRBV6-1 and TRBJ1-2, with D maybe TRBD1 (5 bases). CDR1 is MNHNS, CDR2 SASEGT, per germline. V dropped 7 bases and J dropped 2 bases, with 14 bases sitting between them. The CDR3 extends over 14 amino acids. The DNA for the CDR3 is TGTGCCAGCACCTCAGGGCTGTTAAACTATGGCTACACCTTC. This translates into CASTSGLLNYGYTF.